This T cell receptor (beta chain) was identified in a study of T cell responses to AZD1222 COVID-19 vaccine. Method: immunoSEQ multiplex PCR; TCRdb's copy keeps in-frame clones and lacks some. Of about 92,000 clones detected, approximately 91% appear once; the ten largest clones hold over 20%. For this clone: Its specificity is unknown.

Germline V gene sequence: CDR1 MNHNS, CDR2 SASEGT. The length of the CDR3 is 17 residues. With V trimmed by 4 bases and J by 5 bases, 8 bases remained unmatched. General study results and limits: Dominant CD4 TCR responses targeted spike regions 160-218 and 743-854. Clonal diversity was possibly underestimated, and the donors were mostly white British, with more females. Close to half of spike-specific TCRs reportedly recognize unmutated variant regions. After the peak T cell response, and only then, were repertoires sampled.

The source of this sequence is an adult in good health. The gene calls are TRBV6-1 and TRBJ2-3; 14 nucleotides align to TRBD2. Sequencing was performed on peripheral blood, taken on day 0 of AZD1222 vaccination. The CDR3 DNA reads TGTGCCAGCAGTGCGCCGACTAGCGGGGGGGGAAGAGATACGCAGTATTTT. Translated: CASSAPTSGGGRDTQYF.